This T cell receptor beta chain was identified in a study of shared clonotypes between healthy human individuals. Study-wide points: Sampling was confined to blood; repertoires within tissues likely differ.

This clone was observed a handful of times. Its antigen is as yet unknown. Assay execution proceeded at the deep level. Sorted-subset replicate PCRs used 200 ng DNA, 30,000 or so T cell genomes. Repertoires were generated with immunoSEQ multiplex PCR, while TCRdb's copy carries only in-frame clones and drops some. The table has almost 750,000 clones, 55% to 80% seen once. The V end lost 5 bases, the J end lost 7 bases, and 19 bases lay between the germline ends. This CDR3 region has 15 residues. Per the germline V gene, CDR1 is LNHDA and CDR2 is SQIVND (reference sequence). All participating donors were Caucasian adults from Nashville, Tennessee.

The clonotype was recovered from a woman aged 25 to 39 in good health. The chain joins TRBV19 to TRBJ2-3; D may be TRBD1 (6 bases). Material for sequencing was memory CD4+ T cells sorted from blood. Subset indicated: CD45RA-negative fraction. CDR3 protein: CASSLKQGEVHTQYF. For the CDR3, the DNA is TGTGCCAGTAGTCTCAAACAGGGAGAGGTGCATACGCAGTATTTT.